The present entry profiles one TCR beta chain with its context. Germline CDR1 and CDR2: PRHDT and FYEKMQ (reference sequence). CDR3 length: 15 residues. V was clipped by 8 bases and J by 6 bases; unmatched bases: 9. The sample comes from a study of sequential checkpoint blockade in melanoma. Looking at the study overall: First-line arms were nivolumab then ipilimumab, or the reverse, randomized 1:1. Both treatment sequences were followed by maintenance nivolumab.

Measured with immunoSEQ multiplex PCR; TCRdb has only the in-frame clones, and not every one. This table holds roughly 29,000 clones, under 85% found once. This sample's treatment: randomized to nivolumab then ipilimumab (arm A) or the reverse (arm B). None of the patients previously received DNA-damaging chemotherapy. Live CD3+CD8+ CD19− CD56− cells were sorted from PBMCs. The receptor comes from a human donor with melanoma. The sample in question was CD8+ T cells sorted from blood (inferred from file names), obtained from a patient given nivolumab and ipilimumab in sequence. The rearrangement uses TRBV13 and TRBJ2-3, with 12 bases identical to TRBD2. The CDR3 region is CASCPGLAGGDTQYF. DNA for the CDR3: TGTGCCAGCTGCCCGGGGCTAGCGGGGGGGGATACGCAGTATTTT.